This T cell receptor (beta chain) was sequenced for a study of T cells in Graves' hyperthyroidism and ophthalmopathy. Uncontrolled infection, other autoimmune disease, pregnancy or lactation led to exclusion. On the basis of clinical symptoms, serum thyroxine and TRAb, thyroid ultrasound and orbital computed tomography, diagnoses were made. Fresh 10 ml peripheral blood yielded PBMCs. Points on this clonotype: Its antigen is undetermined.

The investigators amplified TCR beta CDR3 regions from RNA transcripts. First-round RT-PCR with HTBI primers amplified the TCR CDR3 region. TCRdb processed the multiplex PCR reads anew with MiXCR; each CDR3 protein has one entry. The sample contains about 560,000 distinct CDR3 sequences, about 14% of which appear only once. Study findings and constraints: Separating ophthalmopathy from stable hyperthyroidism was achieved by a 13 V-J model.

V was clipped by 4 bases and J by 5 bases; unmatched bases: 11. CDR1 MNHNS and CDR2 SASEGT come from the germline V gene. The CDR3 totals 15 residues. This clonotype was sampled from a woman aged 40 to 50 with Graves' hyperthyroidism. Material for sequencing was blood. The chain employs TRBV6-1 and TRBJ2-7, with 7 positions matching TRBD1. The chain's CDR3 is CASSAGDRPPHEQYF. The CDR3 DNA reads TGTGCCAGCAGTGCAGGGGACAGACCACCCCACGAGCAGTACTTC.